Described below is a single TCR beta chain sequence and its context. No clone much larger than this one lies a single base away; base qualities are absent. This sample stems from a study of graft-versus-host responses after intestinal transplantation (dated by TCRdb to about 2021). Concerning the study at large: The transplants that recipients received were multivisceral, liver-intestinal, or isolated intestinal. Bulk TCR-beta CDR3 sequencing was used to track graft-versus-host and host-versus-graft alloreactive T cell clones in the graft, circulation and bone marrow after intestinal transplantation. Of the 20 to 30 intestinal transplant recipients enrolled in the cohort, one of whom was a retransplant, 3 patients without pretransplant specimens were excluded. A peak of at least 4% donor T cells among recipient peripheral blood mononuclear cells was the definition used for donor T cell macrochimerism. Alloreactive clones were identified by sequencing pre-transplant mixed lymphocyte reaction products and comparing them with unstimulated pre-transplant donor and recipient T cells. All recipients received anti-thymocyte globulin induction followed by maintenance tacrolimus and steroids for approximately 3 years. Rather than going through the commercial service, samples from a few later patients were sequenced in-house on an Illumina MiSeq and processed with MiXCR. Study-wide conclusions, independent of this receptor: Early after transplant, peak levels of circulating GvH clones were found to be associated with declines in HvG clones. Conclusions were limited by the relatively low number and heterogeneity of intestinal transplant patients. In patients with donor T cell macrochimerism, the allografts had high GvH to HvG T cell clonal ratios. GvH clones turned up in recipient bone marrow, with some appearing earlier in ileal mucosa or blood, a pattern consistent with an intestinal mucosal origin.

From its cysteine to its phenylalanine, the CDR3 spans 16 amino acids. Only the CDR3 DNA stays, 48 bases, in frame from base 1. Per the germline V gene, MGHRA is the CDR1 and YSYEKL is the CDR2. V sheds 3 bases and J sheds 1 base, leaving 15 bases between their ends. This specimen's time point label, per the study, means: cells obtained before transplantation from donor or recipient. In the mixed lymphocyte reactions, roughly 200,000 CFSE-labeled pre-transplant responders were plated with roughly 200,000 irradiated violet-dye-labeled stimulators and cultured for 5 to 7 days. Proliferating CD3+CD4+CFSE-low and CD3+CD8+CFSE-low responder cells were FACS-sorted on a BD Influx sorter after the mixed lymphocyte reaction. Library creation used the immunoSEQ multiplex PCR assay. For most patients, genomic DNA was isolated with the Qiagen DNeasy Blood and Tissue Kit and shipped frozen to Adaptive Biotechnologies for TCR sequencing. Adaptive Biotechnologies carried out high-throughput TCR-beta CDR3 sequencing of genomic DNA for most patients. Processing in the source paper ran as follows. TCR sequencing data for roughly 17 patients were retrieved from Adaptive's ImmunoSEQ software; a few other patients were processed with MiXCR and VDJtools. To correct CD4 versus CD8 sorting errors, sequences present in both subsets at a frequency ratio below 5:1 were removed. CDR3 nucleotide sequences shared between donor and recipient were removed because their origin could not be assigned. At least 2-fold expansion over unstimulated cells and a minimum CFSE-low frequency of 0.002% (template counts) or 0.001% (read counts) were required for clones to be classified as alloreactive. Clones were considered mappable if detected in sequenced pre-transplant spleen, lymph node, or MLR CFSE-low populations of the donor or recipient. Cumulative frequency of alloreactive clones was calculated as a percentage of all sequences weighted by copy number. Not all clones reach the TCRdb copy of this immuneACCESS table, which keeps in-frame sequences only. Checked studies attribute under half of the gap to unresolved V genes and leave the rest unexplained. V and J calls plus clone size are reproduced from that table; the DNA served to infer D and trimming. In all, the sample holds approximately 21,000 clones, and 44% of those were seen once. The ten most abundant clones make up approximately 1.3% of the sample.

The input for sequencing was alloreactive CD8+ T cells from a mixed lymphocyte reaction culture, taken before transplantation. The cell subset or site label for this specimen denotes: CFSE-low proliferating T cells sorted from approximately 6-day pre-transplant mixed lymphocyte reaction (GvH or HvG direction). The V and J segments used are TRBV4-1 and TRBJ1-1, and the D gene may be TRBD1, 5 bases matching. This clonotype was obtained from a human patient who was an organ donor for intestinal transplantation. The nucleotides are TGCGCCAGCAGCCACCTACACGGGACTTCGAACACTGAAGCTTTCTTT. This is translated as CASSHLHGTSNTEAFF.